The 9 T cell receptor beta chains below all came from one sample that was sequenced in a study of CD8+ T cells in alopecia areata (dated by TCRdb to 2016 to 2018). This specimen's time point label, per the study, means: mouse skin 3 weeks after grafting. Library preparation used the immunoSEQ multiplex PCR assay. RNA was extracted from all samples and reverse transcribed into cDNA as template for TCR sequencing. TCRdb retrieved this table from immuneACCESS and kept in-frame rearrangements only. Not all clones are present; in checked studies, unresolved V genes account for under half, and no reason is known for the remainder. For this sample, fewer than 3,500 clones are listed, none of them singletons. The biggest ten clones account for approximately 9.6% of the sample. The source material was skin, sampled at week 3. Every receptor here comes from a C3H/HeJ mouse with alopecia areata. Mice from this strain have the MHC haplotype H2-k.

With respect to this clone: Mouse germline and gene names are used. The read comes to an end 4 residues before the CDR3 does, leaving the germline J gene to fill in the end. The chain couples TRBV13-3 to TRBJ1-1; the D gene is possibly TRBD1 (6 bases). Looked up from germline, CDR1 is NNHDY and CDR2 is SYVADS. The CDR3 length is 15 residues. Trimming pared 1 base from V and 0 bases from J, leaving 10 bases between. The CDR3 DNA, read in part, is TGTGCCAGCAGTGATACGGACAGTGCAAACACA. It specifies CASSDTDSANT. The entire CDR3 reads CASSDTDSANTEVFF.

This clone is categorized as medium-sized. Here the gene names and germline are mouse. The DNA ends 4 residues before the CDR3 does, and the rest of the CDR3 is filled in from the germline J gene. The chain uses TRBV3 and TRBJ2-7; 12 bases line up with TRBD2. This CDR3 has 18 amino acids. Germline V gives CDR1 SNHLY, CDR2 FYNGKV (reference sequence). The junction had 11 bases not matched to a gene; V was cut back by 5 bases and J by 0 bases. The CDR3 reads CASSLRDWGVRSSYEQYF. The CDR3 bases that were read are TGTGCCAGCAGCCTCCGGGACTGGGGGGTCAGGAGCTCCTAT. Combining the CDR3 with reference TRBV3 and TRBJ2-7 gives the whole variable domain GPKVLQIPSHQIIDMGQMVTLNCDPVSNHLYFYWYKQILGQQMEFLVNFYNGKVMEKSKLFKDQFSVERPDGSYFTLKIQPTALEDSAVYFCASSLRDWGVRSSYEQYFGPGTRLTVL.

As regards this clone: Germline and genes here are mouse. Sequencing ends 4 residues short of the CDR3 end; the germline J gene provides the rest. This chain connects TRBV13-2 to TRBJ1-1; 7 nucleotides line up with TRBD1. After removal of 3 bases from V and 3 bases from J, the junction contained 2 bases not matched to a gene. The V gene's germline CDR1 is NNHNN and CDR2 SYGAGS (reference sequence). The CDR3 length is 13 residues. The DNA read from the CDR3 is TGTGCCAGCGGTGCAGGGGGAGACACA. Translating gives CASGAGGDT. From start to end, the CDR3 is CASGAGGDTEVFF.

This clone was seen many times. Genes and germline come from the mouse. The read ends 4 residues early relative to the CDR3; the germline J gene fills the gap. The chain has TRBV5 and TRBJ2-2; 10 nucleotides match TRBD1. The CDR3 length is 15 residues. Trimming removed 4 bases from V and 1 base from J; junction bases left unmatched: 0. Germline CDR1 LGHNA, CDR2 YNLKQL (reference sequence). The sequenced CDR3 bases are TGTGCCAGCAGCCGGACAGGGGGAAACACCGGG. Translation gives CASSRTGGNTG. The full-length CDR3 reads as CASSRTGGNTGQLYF.

This clone has at least ten counts. Gene labels here are mouse ones. The read terminates 4 residues before the CDR3 end, so the remaining end is supplied by the germline J gene. The V and J genes are TRBV13-1 and TRBJ1-1; a weak D match, TRBD1 (5 bases). Germline V gene lookup returns CDR1 NSHNY and CDR2 SYGAGN. This CDR3 is built from 14 residues. The germline V and J ends were trimmed by 5 bases and 2 bases, with 13 bases remaining between them. This CDR3 reads CASRMTVFNTEVFF. The sequenced part of the CDR3 DNA is TGTGCCAGCAGAATGACAGTCTTTAACACA.

In its sample, this clone was seen a few times. Gene names denote mouse genes. The CDR3 extends 4 residues past the end of the read, so its final part is completed from the germline J gene. The genes are TRBV29 and TRBJ2-3, with 10 bases aligning to TRBD1. This CDR3 is built from 17 residues. CDR1 MSHET and CDR2 SYDVDS come from the germline V gene. The V segment lost 3 bases and the J segment 0 bases; nucleotides outside the gene matches: 6. The CDR3 spells CASSFQTGGASAETLYF. The CDR3 DNA, read in part, is TGTGCTAGCAGTTTCCAGACAGGGGGCGCGAGTGCAGAA.

By share of the sample, this clone is medium-sized. All gene names here are mouse names. The read falls 4 residues short of the CDR3 end, and the missing part is taken from the germline J gene. The sample carries other DNA sequences with the same CDR3. V is TRBV19 and J is TRBJ1-2, with 7 bases that match TRBD1. Germline V CDR1 and CDR2: FNHDT, SITEND (reference sequence). CDR3 length: 14 residues. The ends lost 5 bases at V and 0 bases at J; junction bases unmatched: 4. CDR3 loop: CASSPDRANSDYTF. The DNA read from the CDR3 is TGTGCCAGCAGCCCCGACAGGGCAAACTCC.

This clone was counted many times. Germline and genes: mouse. The sequence runs out 4 residues before the end of the CDR3; the remainder is reconstructed from the germline J gene. The gene calls are TRBV19 and TRBJ2-5; D is perhaps TRBD1 (5 bases). This CDR3 region has 13 residues. Germline V CDR1 and CDR2: FNHDT, SITEND (reference sequence). The covered CDR3 bases are TGTGCCAGCAGTATAAGGGCAGGGGAC. Translated, it gives CASSIRAGD. The CDR3 in its entirety is CASSIRAGDTQYF.

As to this clone: Gene names refer to mouse genes. The read stops 4 residues short of the end of the CDR3; the missing end is completed from the germline J gene. The genes are TRBV13-2 and TRBJ1-2; D is undetermined. The CDR3 length is 13 residues. V was clipped by 0 bases and J by 2 bases, with 5 bases between them. Germline CDR1 reads NNHNN; CDR2 reads SYGAGS (reference sequence). This chain's CDR3 is CASGDVGNSDYTF. Partial CDR3 DNA: TGTGCCAGCGGTGATGTAGGGAACTCC.